This T cell receptor beta chain was found in a study of blood T cell repertoires in COVID-19. Study as a whole: Specimens from acute and convalescent COVID-19 originated in the United States, Italy and Spain.

Data came from immunoSEQ multiplex PCR; TCRdb stores just in-frame clones and leaves some out. The table has around 43,000 clones, approximately 86% seen once; the top ten hold 15% to 20%. Germline V CDR1 and CDR2: SGDLS, YYNGEE. V shed 0 bases and J shed 6 bases, with 10 bases lying between them. The CDR3 consists of 13 residues. This receptor was obtained from a man in his fifties in a cohort sampled during active COVID-19. Sequencing was performed on peripheral blood. The V gene is TRBV9, the J gene TRBJ2-7; maybe TRBD2 (5 bases). In nucleotides, the CDR3 is TGTGCCAGCAGCGTAGCAATAGGGAGCGAGCAGTACTTC. This sequence encodes CASSVAIGSEQYF.